These 16 T cell receptor beta chains were sequenced from one sample in a study of cytomegalovirus exposure and HLA in healthy donors. The PCR had 60 Vbeta and 13 Jbeta primers. The method was immunoSEQ multiplex PCR; TCRdb's version includes in-frame clones alone and lacks a portion of them. The data contain about 120,000 clones, over 80% of them singletons. The sample taken for sequencing was PBMCs. The source is a man aged 30-40 years in good health and CMV-seronegative.

This chain joins TRBV9 and TRBJ2-2, with D possibly being TRBD1 (5 bases). V lost 4 bases and J 2 bases, leaving 15 bases between the germline ends. The CDR3 has 16 amino acids. Germline V gene data show CDR1 as SGDLS and CDR2 as YYNGEE. The CDR3 sequence is CASSPRTHVNTGELFF. CDR3 in DNA: TGTGCCAGCAGCCCACGGACACATGTTAACACCGGGGAGCTGTTTTTT.

V is TRBV5-4 and J is TRBJ2-5; the D gene is possibly TRBD2 (6 bases). V dropped 4 bases and J dropped 8 bases, with 15 bases sitting between them. The germline V gene encodes CDR1 SGHNT and CDR2 YYREEE (reference sequence). The CDR3 length is 13 residues. In DNA, the CDR3 is TGTGCCAGCAGCACCGAGCGGGTTGAAACCCAGTACTTC. Protein sequence: CASSTERVETQYF.

This clone showed up just once. The CDR3 region is CASSLGGPPTDTQYF. The CDR3 region has the DNA TGTGCCAGCAGCTTAGGGGGGCCCCCGACAGATACGCAGTATTTT. The chain combines TRBV7-2 with TRBJ2-3; the D gene is possibly TRBD1 (6 bases). The CDR3 spans 15 residues. Trimming left V 1 base short and J 3 bases short, with 11 bases between. CDR1 SGHTA and CDR2 FQGNSA come from the germline V gene.

This clone was detected a few times. The chain couples TRBV11-3 to TRBJ2-7, with 12 bases lining up with TRBD1. In germline, CDR1 is SGHNT, CDR2 YENEEA. The CDR3 sequence is 15 residues long. Unmatched junction bases numbered 6, after V lost 5 bases and J lost 4 bases. The DNA of the CDR3 is TGTGCCAGCAGCGCGGGACAGGGGGCAGGTTACGAGCAGTACTTC. Protein product: CASSAGQGAGYEQYF.

The CDR3 DNA is TGTGCCAGTAGGCCCGGGACTTTTGCGAATGAAAAACTGTTTTTT. It specifies CASRPGTFANEKLFF. V gene TRBV19 combines with J gene TRBJ1-4; D is possibly TRBD1 (5 bases). Deletions cut 6 bases from V and 5 bases from J, with 16 bases between. Germline CDR1 is LNHDA and CDR2 is SQIVND (reference sequence). The CDR3 totals 15 residues.

CDR3 protein: CASSEEAGGSSDTQYF. The DNA for the CDR3 is TGTGCCAGCAGTGAAGAGGCGGGGGGGAGTTCAGATACGCAGTATTTT. The rearrangement links TRBV2 to TRBJ2-3, with TRBD2 identical over 9 bases. Germline assignment: CDR1 SNHLY and CDR2 FYNNEI. This CDR3 is built from 16 residues. V gave up 1 base and J gave up 4 bases; unmatched junction bases: 6.

The chain links TRBV7-8 to TRBJ1-2, with no clear D. The V end was cut by 1 base, the J end by 0 bases, with 12 bases between. Germline assignment: CDR1 SGHVS and CDR2 FQNEAQ. This CDR3 region has 16 residues. The CDR3 region has the DNA TGTGCCAGCAGCTTAGTACCAGGAACCCCTAACTATGGCTACACCTTC. The encoded protein is CASSLVPGTPNYGYTF.

The V gene is TRBV11-2, the J gene TRBJ1-2; 9 bases line up with TRBD1. This CDR3 is built from 13 residues. Trimming at V came to 6 bases and at J to 8 bases, leaving 7 bases not matched to a gene. The V gene's germline CDR1 is SGHAT and CDR2 FQNNGV. The CDR3 sequence: CASSEVDRGGYTF. The CDR3 DNA follows: TGTGCCAGCAGTGAAGTGGACAGGGGCGGCTACACCTTC.

This clone was observed a single time. J is TRBJ1-2 and V is TRBV12-2. TRBV12-2 is labeled a pseudogene. This CDR3 contains 14 residues. The CDR3 loop reads CASRKGRANYGYTF. Written as DNA, the CDR3 is TGTGCAAGTCGCAAGGGGAGGGCTAACTATGGCTACACCTTC.

The rearrangement uses TRBV19 and TRBJ2-7; possible D gene TRBD1, 7 bases. The CDR3 contains 14 residues. Germline assignment: CDR1 LNHDA and CDR2 SQIVND (reference sequence). Deletions cut 3 bases from V and 4 bases from J, with 13 bases between. CDR3: CASSILQGGYEQYF. Written as DNA, the CDR3 is TGTGCCAGTAGTATCCTTCAGGGGGGATACGAGCAGTACTTC.

This CDR3 is CASSEGRDTFTGELFF. CDR3 nucleotides: TGTGCCAGCAGTGAAGGCAGGGACACCTTCACCGGGGAGCTGTTTTTT. V usage is TRBV2 and J usage is TRBJ2-2, with D possibly TRBD1 on 6 matching bases. The germline gives CDR1 SNHLY, CDR2 FYNNEI. The CDR3 length is 16 residues. The germline V and J ends were trimmed by 1 base and 4 bases, with 13 bases remaining between them. Full variable domain (rest looked up from reference TRBV2 and TRBJ2-2): EPEVTQTPSHQVTQMGQEVILRCVPISNHLYFYWYRQILGQKVEFLVSFYNNEISEKSEIFDDQFSVERPDGSNFTLKIRSTKLEDSAMYFCASSEGRDTFTGELFFGEGSRLTVL.

A word on this clone: In the same sample, other DNA sequences code for this CDR3. This chain joins TRBV10-3 and TRBJ1-2; D gene ambiguous. V shed 0 bases and J shed 2 bases, with 7 bases lying between them. This CDR3 region has 14 residues. CDR1 is ENHRY and CDR2 is SYGVKD in the germline V gene. In DNA form, the CDR3 reads TGTGCCATCAGTGAGTCCGGAGGGAACTATGGCTACACCTTC. It yields the protein CAISESGGNYGYTF.

The chain links TRBV18 to TRBJ2-7; 8 positions agree with TRBD1. The CDR3 has 13 residues. Germline V CDR1 and CDR2: KGHSH, LQKENI. The V and J ends lost 5 bases and 7 bases, in that order; junction bases with no gene match: 7. The CDR3, as DNA: TGTGCCAGCTCAATTACAGGGGGTCGAGAGCAGTACTTC. Translation: CASSITGGREQYF. The variable domain in full, completed from reference TRBV18 and TRBJ2-7, reads NAGVMQNPRHLVRRRGQEARLRCSPMKGHSHVYWYRQLPEEGLKFMVYLQKENIIDESGMPKERFSAEFPKEGPSILRIQQVVRGDSAAYFCASSITGGREQYFGPGTRLTVT.

This clone was seen once. The V gene is TRBV11-2, the J gene TRBJ1-6; a possible D gene is TRBD1 (6 bases). CDR1 and CDR2 from the germline V gene are SGHAT and FQNNGV. V lost 1 base and J 10 bases, leaving 14 bases between the germline ends. This CDR3 has 15 amino acids. CDR3 protein: CASSLAGTLGSPLHF. CDR3 nucleotide sequence: TGTGCCAGCAGCTTAGCCGGGACACTGGGGTCACCCCTCCACTTT.

The V gene is TRBV5-1, the J gene TRBJ2-2, with D possibly matching TRBD1 (6 bases). V was pared by 5 bases and J by 4 bases, with 15 bases between. The CDR3 spans 15 residues. Germline CDR1 and CDR2: SGHRS and YFSETQ. The CDR3 loop is CASRPTGDGTGELFF. CDR3 sequence (DNA): TGCGCCAGCAGACCGACAGGCGATGGCACCGGGGAGCTGTTTTTT.

The V and J genes are TRBV5-6 and TRBJ1-5, with D unresolved. The CDR3 is made up of 14 amino acids. In germline, CDR1 is SGHDT, CDR2 YYEEEE. Trimming took 0 bases from V and 5 from J, leaving 9 bases between them. The CDR3 protein is CASSLVGEDQPQHF. DNA for the CDR3: TGTGCCAGCAGCTTGGTCGGGGAGGATCAGCCCCAGCATTTT.